The rows below give T cell receptor beta chains drawn from one sample of a study of beta chain features in type 1 diabetes. Libraries were prepared by immunoSEQ multiplex PCR; TCRdb keeps only in-frame clonotypes and omits some of them. The data hold 300,000 to 450,000 clones, with 20% observed a single time. The specimen was naive CD4+ T cells from blood. The receptors come from a woman aged 18-29 years in good health. CDR3s include the opening cysteine and the closing phenylalanine or tryptophan. Each record gives: D gene, V gene, J gene, CDR3 length, clone size, CDR3 DNA, CDR3 protein. The D gene is left open where the match is weak. Size tells how often a clone was seen (once, few, many) or the class of an expanded clone, and some rows leave it out.

d_gene: TRBD2; v_gene: TRBV5-4; j_gene: TRBJ2-1; len: 14; abundance: few; CDR3nt: TGTGCCAGCACTGTGGGACTAGGACAGATTGAGCAGTTCTTC; CDR3aa: CASTVGLGQIEQFF
d_gene: .; v_gene: TRBV4-1; j_gene: TRBJ1-1; len: 11; abundance: few; CDR3nt: TGCGCCAGCAGCTCGCGCAGGGCAGCTTTCTTT; CDR3aa: CASSSRRAAFF
d_gene: TRBD2; v_gene: TRBV2; j_gene: TRBJ2-5; len: 17; abundance: .; CDR3nt: TGTGCCAGCAGTGAAGCTAGGGCTAGCGGGAGAGAAGAGACCCAGTACTTC; CDR3aa: CASSEARASGREETQYF
d_gene: .; v_gene: TRBV9; j_gene: TRBJ2-3; len: 15; abundance: .; CDR3nt: TGTGCCAGCAGCGTAGTGACGGACTGCACAGATACGCAGTATTTT; CDR3aa: CASSVVTDCTDTQYF
d_gene: TRBD1; v_gene: TRBV2; j_gene: TRBJ1-5; len: 15; abundance: few; CDR3nt: TGTGCCAGCAGTGAATACAGGGGTAGCAATCAGCCCCAGCATTTT; CDR3aa: CASSEYRGSNQPQHF
d_gene: TRBD1; v_gene: TRBV29-1; j_gene: TRBJ1-2; len: 17; abundance: .; CDR3nt: TGCAGCGTTGGGTTCGGGACGGGGCCGGACAGGGAAGGCGGCTACACCTTC; CDR3aa: CSVGFGTGPDREGGYTF
d_gene: .; v_gene: TRBV2; j_gene: TRBJ2-5; len: 14; abundance: .; CDR3nt: TGTGCCAGCAGTGTTCTTACAGGACAAGAGACCCAGTACTTC; CDR3aa: CASSVLTGQETQYF
d_gene: TRBD1; v_gene: TRBV7-2; j_gene: TRBJ2-3; len: 14; abundance: few; CDR3nt: TGTGCCAGCAGTCGGGACAGAAACACAGATACGCAGTATTTT; CDR3aa: CASSRDRNTDTQYF
d_gene: TRBD2; v_gene: TRBV5-1; j_gene: TRBJ2-3; len: 14; abundance: .; CDR3nt: TGCGCCAGCGGCACGGGAGGGAGTACAGATACGCAGTATTTT; CDR3aa: CASGTGGSTDTQYF
d_gene: .; v_gene: TRBV7-9; j_gene: TRBJ1-6; len: 13; abundance: .; CDR3nt: TGTGCCAGCAGCTTCAACCAGAATTCACCCCTCCACTTT; CDR3aa: CASSFNQNSPLHF
d_gene: .; v_gene: TRBV29-1; j_gene: TRBJ1-2; len: 14; abundance: few; CDR3nt: TGCAGCGTTAGAGGAGGGGAAGCTAACTATGGCTACACCTTC; CDR3aa: CSVRGGEANYGYTF
d_gene: .; v_gene: TRBV6-5; j_gene: TRBJ2-7; len: 15; abundance: few; CDR3nt: TGTGCCAGCAGTTACTCAGTGGCAGGGTCCTACGAGCAGTACTTC; CDR3aa: CASSYSVAGSYEQYF
d_gene: .; v_gene: TRBV2; j_gene: TRBJ1-3; len: 14; abundance: few; CDR3nt: TGTGCCAGCAGTGTTGAGCTCTCTGGAAACACCATATATTTT; CDR3aa: CASSVELSGNTIYF
d_gene: TRBD1; v_gene: TRBV7-9; j_gene: TRBJ2-2; len: 18; abundance: .; CDR3nt: TGTGCCAGCAGCCCGCACAAAACGGGACAGAGAAACACCGGGGAGCTGTTTTTT; CDR3aa: CASSPHKTGQRNTGELFF
d_gene: .; v_gene: TRBV27; j_gene: TRBJ2-1; len: 13; abundance: .; CDR3nt: TGTGCCAGCAGTTTAGGGCTTGTAAATGAGCAGTTCTTC; CDR3aa: CASSLGLVNEQFF
d_gene: TRBD2; v_gene: TRBV11-3; j_gene: TRBJ2-5; len: 13; abundance: .; CDR3nt: TGTGCCAGCAGCCGCGGGAGGGTGGAGACCCAGTACTTC; CDR3aa: CASSRGRVETQYF
d_gene: TRBD2; v_gene: TRBV4-1; j_gene: TRBJ2-1; len: 14; abundance: few; CDR3nt: TGCGCCAGCAGCGTACGACTAGCGGGAACTGAGCAGTTCTTC; CDR3aa: CASSVRLAGTEQFF
d_gene: TRBD1; v_gene: TRBV19; j_gene: TRBJ1-2; len: 15; abundance: few; CDR3nt: TGTGCCAGTAGTGGTCCCAGGGGGCTGGGCTATGGCTACACCTTC; CDR3aa: CASSGPRGLGYGYTF
d_gene: TRBD1; v_gene: TRBV4-1; j_gene: TRBJ1-4; len: 14; abundance: .; CDR3nt: TGCGCCAGCAGCCGCGGGACAGGTGATGAAAAACTGTTTTTT; CDR3aa: CASSRGTGDEKLFF
d_gene: TRBD1; v_gene: TRBV30; j_gene: TRBJ2-3; len: 12; abundance: .; CDR3nt: TGTGCTCGGGACAGGGTGGAAGATACGCAGTATTTT; CDR3aa: CARDRVEDTQYF
d_gene: TRBD1; v_gene: TRBV11-3; j_gene: TRBJ2-4; len: 16; abundance: .; CDR3nt: TGTGCCAGCAGCGGGGGACAGCTCCTTCGGTCTGGCGTTCAGTACTTC; CDR3aa: CASSGGQLLRSGVQYF
d_gene: .; v_gene: TRBV7-2; j_gene: TRBJ1-5; len: 13; abundance: few; CDR3nt: TGTGCCAGCGGGACACAGAGCAATCAGCCCCAGCATTTT; CDR3aa: CASGTQSNQPQHF
d_gene: .; v_gene: TRBV7-2; j_gene: TRBJ2-3; len: 13; abundance: .; CDR3nt: TGTGCCAGCAGCCCGGGGAGCACAGATACGCAGTATTTT; CDR3aa: CASSPGSTDTQYF
d_gene: TRBD1; v_gene: TRBV5-4; j_gene: TRBJ2-7; len: 16; abundance: few; CDR3nt: TGTGCCAGCAGCTTGGGGAACAGGGGGCGCATCTACGAGCAGTACTTC; CDR3aa: CASSLGNRGRIYEQYF
d_gene: TRBD2; v_gene: TRBV10-3; j_gene: TRBJ2-1; len: 17; abundance: few; CDR3nt: TGTGCCATCAGTGAGGTCTTCGGACTAGCGGGGGGAAGGGAGCAGTTCTTC; CDR3aa: CAISEVFGLAGGREQFF
d_gene: .; v_gene: TRBV11-3; j_gene: TRBJ2-1; len: 18; abundance: few; CDR3nt: TGTGCCAGCAGCTCCAACTATGGACTCAGGAGCTCCTACAATGAGCAGTTCTTC; CDR3aa: CASSSNYGLRSSYNEQFF
d_gene: TRBD2; v_gene: TRBV6-5; j_gene: TRBJ2-1; len: 15; abundance: few; CDR3nt: TGTGCCAGCAGTTACTCGAGCCTAGCGGTCAATGAGCAGTTCTTC; CDR3aa: CASSYSSLAVNEQFF
d_gene: TRBD1; v_gene: TRBV5-1; j_gene: TRBJ2-7; len: 15; abundance: .; CDR3nt: TGCGCCAGCAGCTTGGCAGGGACAGCCTCCCATGGGCAGTACTTC; CDR3aa: CASSLAGTASHGQYF
d_gene: TRBD1; v_gene: TRBV29-1; j_gene: TRBJ1-2; len: 13; abundance: .; CDR3nt: TGCAGCGTTGGGGGGACAGGGCACTATGGCTACACCTTC; CDR3aa: CSVGGTGHYGYTF
d_gene: .; v_gene: TRBV4-3; j_gene: TRBJ1-1; len: 10; abundance: .; CDR3nt: TGCGCCAGTGGGACACCTAAAGCTTTCTTT; CDR3aa: CASGTPKAFF
d_gene: .; v_gene: TRBV25-1; j_gene: TRBJ2-1; len: 15; abundance: few; CDR3nt: TGTGCCAGCAGCCCTCCGACCTCCCAAAGGGGTGAGCAGTTCTTC; CDR3aa: CASSPPTSQRGEQFF
d_gene: TRBD2; v_gene: TRBV5-1; j_gene: TRBJ2-2; len: 15; abundance: .; CDR3nt: TGCGCCAGCAGCTTTAGCGGGCTCTCCACCGGGGAGCTGTTTTTT; CDR3aa: CASSFSGLSTGELFF
d_gene: TRBD2; v_gene: TRBV4-1; j_gene: TRBJ2-3; len: 15; abundance: .; CDR3nt: TGCGCCAGCAGCCAAGGGCCCCCTAGCGGGGATACGCAGTATTTT; CDR3aa: CASSQGPPSGDTQYF
d_gene: .; v_gene: TRBV15; j_gene: TRBJ1-4; len: 15; abundance: few; CDR3nt: TGTGCCACCAGCCCTTTGGGCAGGCTCGGTGAAAAACTGTTTTTT; CDR3aa: CATSPLGRLGEKLFF